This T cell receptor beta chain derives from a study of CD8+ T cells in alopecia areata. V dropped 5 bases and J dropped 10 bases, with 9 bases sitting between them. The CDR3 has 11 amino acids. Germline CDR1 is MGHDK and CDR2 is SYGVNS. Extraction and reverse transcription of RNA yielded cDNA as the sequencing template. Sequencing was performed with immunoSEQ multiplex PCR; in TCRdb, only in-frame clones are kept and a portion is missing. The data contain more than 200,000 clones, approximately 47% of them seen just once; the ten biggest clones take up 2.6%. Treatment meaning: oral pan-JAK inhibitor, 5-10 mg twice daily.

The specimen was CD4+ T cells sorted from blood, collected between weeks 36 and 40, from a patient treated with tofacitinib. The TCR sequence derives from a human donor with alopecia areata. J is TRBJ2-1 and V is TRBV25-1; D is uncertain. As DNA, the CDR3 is TGTGCCAGCAGTTCAGGTGGGGAGCAGTTCTTC. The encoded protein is CASSSGGEQFF.